This TCR beta chain emerged from a study of blood T cell repertoires in COVID-19. Study-level background: Acute-phase and convalescent COVID-19 samples originated in the United States, Italy and Spain. T cells, B-cell-depleted T cells, or PBMCs supplied cDNA or gDNA.

The CDR3 contains 13 residues. V was shortened by 6 bases and J by 4 bases, with 12 bases between the two germline ends. Germline values: CDR1 MNHEY, CDR2 SMNVEV (reference sequence). In the original analysis: Using reference gene primer amplification, nucleated cell counts were estimated. Repertoires were generated with immunoSEQ multiplex PCR, while TCRdb's copy carries only in-frame clones and drops some. That table supplies the V and J calls and clone size; D and trimming were determined from the DNA. Of some 20,000 clones in the sample, nearly 90% were seen once. The specimen was peripheral blood. The clonotype was recovered from a human donor in a cohort sampled during active COVID-19. The chain combines TRBV27 with TRBJ2-5; TRBD1 is a possible D gene (5 bases). CDR3 coding DNA: TGTGCCAGCAGACGCAGGGTAGGAGAGACCCAGTACTTC. It encodes CASRRRVGETQYF.